The 9 T cell receptor beta chains reported below all come from one sample, sequenced in a study of human T cells and chemical hapten exposure. Time point defined: patch test 2, 6 weeks after DPC sensitization. The sample's treatment: therapeutic diphenylcyclopropenone sensitization with weekly scalp DPC. In TCRdb, the RACE reads were re-called with MiXCR into one record per CDR3 protein. The data hold tens of thousands of distinct CDR3 sequences, with under 13% observed a single time. Sequencing used whole blood, obtained in connection with sensitization to the hapten diphenylcyclopropenone (DPC). These receptors were collected from a woman aged 50 to 60 with alopecia areata. Some clones in this sample may be carry-over from other donors' samples.

This clonotype appeared many times. V is TRBV7-2 and J is TRBJ2-3; 8 positions match TRBD2. The V and J ends lost 1 base and 5 bases, in that order; junction bases with no gene match: 8. CDR1 and CDR2 (germline): SGHTA, FQGNSA. The CDR3 consists of 16 residues. The CDR3 nucleotides are TGTGCCAGCAGCTTAGAAGGCGGGAGGCCCGTAGATACGCAGTATTTT. This translates into CASSLEGGRPVDTQYF.

This clonotype has a count of ten or more. The V call is TRBV15, the J call TRBJ2-2, with 12 bases fitting TRBD2. This CDR3 contains 17 residues. J gave up 6 bases and V 5 bases, and 10 bases lay outside the gene matches. The germline V gene encodes CDR1 LNHNV and CDR2 YYDKDF (reference sequence). CDR3 sequence reads: CATSSMTSGSLAGELFF. In DNA form, the CDR3 reads TGTGCCACCAGCTCTATGACTAGCGGGAGTCTGGCCGGGGAGCTGTTTTTT.

This clonotype turned up a few times. J is TRBJ1-6 and V is TRBV20-1, with 9 bases matching TRBD1. Germline V lookup: CDR1 DFQATT, CDR2 SNEGSKA (reference sequence). Germline trimming cut 6 bases from V and 8 bases from J; bases unmatched to any gene: 5. This CDR3 is 13 amino acids long. The CDR3 here is CSAGQGDDSPLHF. CDR3 DNA: TGCAGTGCGGGACAGGGTGATGATTCACCCCTCCACTTT.

This clonotype has just one count. The chain's CDR3 is CAIKQFGDQETQYF. As DNA, the CDR3 is TGTGCCATCAAGCAGTTCGGGGACCAAGAGACCCAGTACTTC. The chain combines TRBV10-3 with TRBJ2-5; a possible D gene is TRBD2 (5 bases). V lost 7 bases and J 0 bases, leaving 12 bases between the germline ends. Germline CDR1 is ENHRY and CDR2 is SYGVKD. The CDR3 is made up of 14 amino acids.

This clonotype was seen ten or more times. The chain carries TRBV10-1 and TRBJ2-7; a weak D match, TRBD2 (6 bases). Per the germline V gene, CDR1 is WNHNN and CDR2 is SYGVQD (reference sequence). Trimming removed 4 bases from V and 4 bases from J, with 11 bases in between. The CDR3 totals 13 residues. The CDR3 nucleotides are TGCGCCAGCAGTGGTAGCGGAACATACGAGCAGTACTTC. Its translation is CASSGSGTYEQYF.

The chain combines TRBV7-9 with TRBJ2-7; D ambiguous. The germline V and J ends were trimmed by 3 bases and 1 base, with 10 bases remaining between them. Germline lookup yields CDR1 SEHNR and CDR2 FQNEAQ (reference sequence). The CDR3 consists of 14 residues. The CDR3 nucleotides read TGTGCCAGCAGCTTTCCGGCCGGATCCTACGAGCAGTACTTC. Protein product: CASSFPAGSYEQYF.

This clonotype was counted many times. The CDR3 here is CSVLRSSYEQYF. The DNA for the CDR3 is TGCAGCGTTCTCCGAAGCTCCTACGAGCAGTACTTC. The chain carries TRBV29-1 and TRBJ2-7; D call uncertain. The CDR3 has 12 amino acids. V lost 5 bases to trimming and J lost 0 bases, with 8 bases between them. CDR1 is SQVTM, CDR2 ANQGSEA, per germline.

This clonotype was detected a few times. V and J are TRBV12-3 or TRBV12-4 and TRBJ2-5; TRBD2 matches at 10 bases. CDR3 length: 15 residues. Germline trimming cut 6 bases from V and 2 bases from J; bases unmatched to any gene: 6. The CDR3 nucleotides read TGTGCCAGCAGGATAGCGGGAGGCCCTCAAGAGACCCAGTACTTC. Protein: CASRIAGGPQETQYF.

This clonotype was seen at least ten times. V and J are TRBV24-1 and TRBJ2-2; TRBD1 matches 8 bases. This CDR3 has 16 residues. The V gene end was trimmed by 7 bases and the J gene end by 7 bases; junction bases not matched to a gene: 13. The germline V gene has CDR1 KGHDR and CDR2 SFDVKD. As DNA, the CDR3 is TGTGCCACCAGCACCAGGGGGCCCGAGTCTGTCGGGGAGCTGTTTTTT. Its translation: CATSTRGPESVGELFF.